This T cell receptor beta chain was profiled in a study of shared clonotypes between healthy human individuals. Terminally differentiated effector memory CD45RA+ cells were left out of the naive CD8 fraction, which was CD45RO-negative and positively selected for CCR7. Trimming took 2 bases from V and 2 from J, leaving 6 bases between them. This CDR3 is built from 13 residues. Germline V gene lookup returns CDR1 MNHEY and CDR2 SMNVEV (reference sequence). General observations from the study: Relative to their counterparts shared across all four donors, non-shared clonotypes exhibited diminished generation probabilities. Among donors, the sharing of clonotypes was expected to be influenced by sequencing depth. Larger richness was generally estimated for naive than memory subsets.

This clone was counted only a few times. Its matching antigen is unknown. Other DNA sequences in the same sample also yield this CDR3. Assay runs were performed at deep level. The data were produced by immunoSEQ multiplex PCR, yet TCRdb's version contains in-frame clones alone and is incomplete. The table lists around 2,000,000 clones, less than 95% of them singletons, with 0.85% to 1.3% in the top ten. The TCR sequence derives from a man aged 18 to 29 in good health. Sequencing input: naive CD8+ T cells sorted from blood. The chain recombines TRBV27 with TRBJ1-2; D is uncertain. DNA of the CDR3: TGTGCCAGCAGTTTAAGGCAGAACTATGGCTACACCTTC. This translates into CASSLRQNYGYTF.